The subject of this entry is one T cell receptor (beta chain). The antigen is not known. The source of the sample is a study of cytomegalovirus exposure and HLA in healthy donors. The CDR3 runs to 13 residues. Germline V gene sequence: CDR1 SGHTA, CDR2 FQGNSA. The V end lost 10 bases, the J end lost 1 base, and 13 bases lay between the germline ends. Study-wide results and limits: The study labeled 180 or so TCR beta chains cytomegalovirus-associated. Using the classifier, cytomegalovirus status was reportedly diagnosed with high specificity and sensitivity.

TCRdb's table, derived via immunoSEQ multiplex PCR, lists solely in-frame clones and lacks some. The repertoire holds some 59,000 clones, with roughly nine tenths as singletons. This sequence originates from a woman under 30 in good health and CMV-seronegative. This chain connects TRBV7-2 to TRBJ2-5; maybe TRBD1 (8 bases). Sample: PBMCs. The CDR3 sequence: CATDREGQETQYF. Here the CDR3 DNA reads TGTGCCACGGACAGGGAGGGCCAAGAGACCCAGTACTTC.